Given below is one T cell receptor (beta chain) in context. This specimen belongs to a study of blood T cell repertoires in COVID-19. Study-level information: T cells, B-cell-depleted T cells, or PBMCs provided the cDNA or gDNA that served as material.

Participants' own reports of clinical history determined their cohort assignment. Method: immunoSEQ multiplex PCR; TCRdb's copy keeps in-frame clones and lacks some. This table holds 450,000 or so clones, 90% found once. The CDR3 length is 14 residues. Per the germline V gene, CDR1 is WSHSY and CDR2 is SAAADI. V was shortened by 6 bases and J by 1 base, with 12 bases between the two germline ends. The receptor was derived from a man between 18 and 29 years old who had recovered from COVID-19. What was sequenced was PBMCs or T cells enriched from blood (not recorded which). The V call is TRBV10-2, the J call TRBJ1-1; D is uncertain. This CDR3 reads CASSLLYSNTEAFF. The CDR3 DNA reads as TGCGCCAGCAGCCTACTTTATTCGAACACTGAAGCTTTCTTT.